The present entry profiles one T cell receptor beta chain with its context. The data stem from a study of PD-L1 blockade in urothelial cancer. Study as a whole: Samples of blood were analyzed 3 weeks (second dose) and 6 weeks after treatment start. Blood gave a median about 140,000 T cells.

Germline CDR1 and CDR2: ENHRY and SYGVKD. This CDR3 contains 14 residues. Trimming removed 7 bases from V and 2 bases from J, with 12 bases in between. The time point here: peripheral blood 6 weeks after treatment start. It was locally advanced or metastatic urothelial carcinoma that patients had. The data were produced by immunoSEQ multiplex PCR, yet TCRdb's version contains in-frame clones alone and is incomplete. Found here are some 51,000 clones, around nine tenths of them singletons; the top ten hold 2% to 3%. The clonotype was recovered from a man in his fifties or sixties with urothelial cancer. Material: PBMCs, obtained around atezolizumab (anti-PD-L1) treatment. The V gene is TRBV10-3, the J gene TRBJ1-5; tentative D call: TRBD1 (5 bases). The CDR3 DNA is TGTGCCATCAACTCCCAGGGTGGCAATCAGCCCCAGCATTTT. Its protein is CAINSQGGNQPQHF.